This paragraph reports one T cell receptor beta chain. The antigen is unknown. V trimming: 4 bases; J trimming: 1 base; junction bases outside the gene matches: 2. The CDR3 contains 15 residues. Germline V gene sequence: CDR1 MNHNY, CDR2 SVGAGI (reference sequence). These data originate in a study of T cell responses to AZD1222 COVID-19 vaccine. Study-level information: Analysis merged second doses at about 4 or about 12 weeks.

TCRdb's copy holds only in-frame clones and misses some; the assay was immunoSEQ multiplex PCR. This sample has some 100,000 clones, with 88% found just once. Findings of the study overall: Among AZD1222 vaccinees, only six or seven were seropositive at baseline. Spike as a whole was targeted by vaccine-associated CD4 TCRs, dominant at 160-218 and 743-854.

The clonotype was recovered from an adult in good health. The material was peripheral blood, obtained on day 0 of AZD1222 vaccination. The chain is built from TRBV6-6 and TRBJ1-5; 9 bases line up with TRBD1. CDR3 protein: CASSFGTGSNQPQHF. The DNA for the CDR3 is TGTGCCAGCAGTTTTGGGACAGGGAGCAATCAGCCCCAGCATTTT.